These 18 T cell receptor beta chains share one sample of origin, sequenced in a study of graft-versus-host responses after intestinal transplantation. Measured with immunoSEQ multiplex PCR; TCRdb has only the in-frame clones, and not every one. The sample includes some 14,000 clones, over 35% of them seen just once. The plating included about 200,000 irradiated, violet-dye-labeled stimulator cells together with about 200,000 CFSE-labeled responder cells. Source: alloreactive CD8+ T cells from a mixed lymphocyte reaction culture, taken before intestinal transplant. Documented subset: CFSE-low proliferating T cells sorted from roughly six-day pre-transplant mixed lymphocyte reaction (GvH or HvG direction). Receptor source: a human patient who received an intestinal transplant.

This clone has just a few counts. The V gene is TRBV9, the J gene TRBJ2-1; 14 nucleotides match TRBD2. V trimming: 3 bases; J trimming: 5 bases; junction bases outside the gene matches: 4. CDR3 length equals 16 residues. Germline lookup yields CDR1 SGDLS and CDR2 YYNGEE. The CDR3 region is CASSAQGLAGDNEQFF. CDR3 in DNA: TGTGCCAGCAGCGCCCAGGGACTAGCGGGGGACAATGAGCAGTTCTTC.

J is TRBJ1-2 and V is TRBV13; D perhaps matches TRBD1 (5 bases). V lost 6 bases and J lost 5, with 16 bases in between. The CDR3 consists of 14 residues. Germline CDR1 PRHDT, CDR2 FYEKMQ (reference sequence). CDR3 in DNA: TGTGCCAGCAGTAACAGGCGCTTCCTATATGGCTACACCTTC. This sequence encodes CASSNRRFLYGYTF.

This chain uses TRBV6-6 with TRBJ2-2; no clear D. The CDR3 covers 15 residues. Deletions cut 7 bases from V and 6 bases from J, with 18 bases between. Germline CDR1 MNHNY, CDR2 SVGAGI (reference sequence). The CDR3, as DNA: TGTGCCAGCAACACCGCGCTCTTGGGCCCCGGGGAGCTGTTTTTT. This sequence encodes CASNTALLGPGELFF.

The genes are TRBV5-1 and TRBJ1-3; D is ambiguous. V lost 4 bases, J lost 0 bases, and 14 bases lay in between. Germline V lookup: CDR1 SGHRS, CDR2 YFSETQ. The CDR3 runs 16 residues. CDR3: CASSHRTGASGNTIYF. The CDR3 region has the DNA TGCGCCAGCAGCCACCGGACGGGAGCCTCTGGAAACACCATATATTTT. The full variable domain, with the rest looked up from reference TRBV5-1 and TRBJ1-3, is KAGVTQTPRYLIKTRGQQVTLSCSPISGHRSVSWYQQTPGQGLQFLFEYFSETQRNKGNFPGRFSGRQFSNSRSEMNVSTLELGDSALYLCASSHRTGASGNTIYFGEGSWLTVV.

The chain uses TRBV4-1 and TRBJ2-7; D assignment may be TRBD1 or TRBD2 (5 bases each). The CDR3 length is 15 residues. The V gene's germline CDR1 is MGHRA and CDR2 YSYEKL. The V gene lost 0 bases and the J gene lost 3 bases, with 12 bases spanning the gap. The CDR3 bases are TGCGCCAGCAGCCAAGATCTGGGACCGAGCTACGAGCAGTACTTC. Protein product: CASSQDLGPSYEQYF.

A few counts support this clone. The chain is built from TRBV7-9 and TRBJ1-4, with D perhaps TRBD1 (5 bases). The V and J ends lost 5 bases and 4 bases respectively, with 20 bases between them. CDR1 is SEHNR and CDR2 is FQNEAQ in the germline V gene (reference sequence). The CDR3 spans 17 residues. CDR3 in DNA: TGTGCCAGCAGCCTACGATTTGGGGCATATGGTAATGAAAAACTGTTTTTT. Translating gives CASSLRFGAYGNEKLFF.

This chain connects TRBV11-3 to TRBJ2-3, with no clear D. V was shortened by 5 bases and J by 6 bases, with 12 bases between the two germline ends. CDR1 is SGHNT and CDR2 is YENEEA in the germline V gene. The CDR3 runs to 13 residues. The CDR3 region has the DNA TGTGCCAGCAGCCAACCCCCTTGGGATACGCAGTATTTT. It yields the protein CASSQPPWDTQYF.

The rearrangement links TRBV6-6 to TRBJ1-5, with D possibly TRBD1 on 5 matching bases. The CDR3 loop spans 15 amino acids. V lost 5 bases, J lost 6 bases, and 17 bases lay in between. Germline V lookup: CDR1 MNHNY, CDR2 SVGAGI (reference sequence). In nucleotides, the CDR3 is TGTGCCAGCAGTCCTTCGGGGGGAGGGATTCAGCCCCAGCATTTT. Its translation is CASSPSGGGIQPQHF.

There are a few counts of this clone. DNA for the CDR3: TGTGCCAGCAGATGGACCGGGACAGAGTACTTC. It yields the protein CASRWTGTEYF. This chain connects TRBV6-5 to TRBJ2-5; 7 positions match TRBD1. CDR1 is MNHEY and CDR2 is SVGAGI in the germline V gene. Trimming took 6 bases from V and 12 from J; bases not matched to a gene: 7. The CDR3 runs to 11 residues.

V and J are TRBV7-2 and TRBJ1-1, with D unclear. This CDR3 is built from 15 residues. Trimming took 1 base from V and 11 from J, leaving 20 bases between them. Germline V gene sequence: CDR1 SGHTA, CDR2 FQGNSA. CDR3 in DNA: TGTGCCAGCAGCTTAGTCCTTGGGCACACCGGCAGGGCTTTCTTT. This translates into CASSLVLGHTGRAFF.

This clone has just a few counts. The chain couples TRBV7-9 to TRBJ2-2; D is possibly TRBD2 (5 bases). Germline assignment: CDR1 SEHNR and CDR2 FQNEAQ (reference sequence). V was trimmed by 5 bases and J by 5 bases, leaving 9 bases between them. CDR3 length equals 13 residues. The CDR3 DNA follows: TGTGCCAGCAGCCAGTCGGGGACCGGGGAGCTGTTTTTT. The encoded protein is CASSQSGTGELFF.

The chain is built from TRBV28 and TRBJ2-1; D is perhaps TRBD1 (6 bases). This CDR3 is 14 amino acids long. Trimming took off 2 bases at V and 9 bases at J, with 14 bases between the two ends. Germline CDR1 MDHEN, CDR2 SYDVKM. CDR3 bases: TGTGCCAGCAGTTTACAGGGGCGGGCTAGTGAGCAGTTCTTC. It codes for CASSLQGRASEQFF. The full variable domain, its missing parts supplied by reference TRBV28 and TRBJ2-1, is DVKVTQSSRYLVKRTGEKVFLECVQDMDHENMFWYRQDPGLGLRLIYFSYDVKMKEKGDIPEGYSVSREKKERFSLILESASTNQTSMYLCASSLQGRASEQFFGPGTRLTVL.

The CDR3 bases are TGTGCCACCAGCAGAGATAGGGCTGGGGACACTGAAGCTTTCTTT. It is translated as CATSRDRAGDTEAFF. V gene TRBV15 combines with J gene TRBJ1-1, with unresolved D. Germline lookup yields CDR1 LNHNV and CDR2 YYDKDF (reference sequence). The V gene lost 0 bases and the J gene lost 3 bases, with 11 bases spanning the gap. CDR3 length: 15 residues. The full variable domain, rest sourced from reference TRBV15 and TRBJ1-1, is DAMVIQNPRYQVTQFGKPVTLSCSQTLNHNVMYWYQQKSSQAPKLLFHYYDKDFNNEADTPDNFQSRRPNTSFCFLDIRSPGLGDTAMYLCATSRDRAGDTEAFFGQGTRLTVV.

The rearrangement links TRBV4-2 to TRBJ2-2, with 8 bases that match TRBD2. This CDR3 region has 16 residues. Per the germline V gene, CDR1 is LGHNA and CDR2 is YNFKEQ. The ends lost 0 bases at V and 6 bases at J; junction bases unmatched: 6. In DNA form, the CDR3 reads TGTGCCAGCAGCCAAGACCGAGCGGGGGATCCCGGGGAGCTGTTTTTT. This sequence encodes CASSQDRAGDPGELFF.

This sequence joins TRBV4-1 and TRBJ2-1, with TRBD2 matching 10 bases. The CDR3 has 16 amino acids. V was clipped by 0 bases and J by 10 bases; unmatched bases: 9. Germline CDR1 MGHRA, CDR2 YSYEKL. The CDR3 sequence: CASSQEWTSGSQEQFF. CDR3 coding DNA: TGCGCCAGCAGCCAAGAGTGGACTAGCGGAAGTCAGGAGCAGTTCTTC.

This clone has just a few counts. This chain connects TRBV7-9 to TRBJ2-4; maybe TRBD2 (6 bases). This CDR3 spans 14 amino acids. V dropped 8 bases and J dropped 4 bases, with 15 bases sitting between them. Germline V lookup: CDR1 SEHNR, CDR2 FQNEAQ (reference sequence). CDR3 sequence reads: CASRRDDAKNIQYF. The CDR3, as DNA: TGTGCCAGCCGGCGGGACGACGCGAAAAACATTCAGTACTTC.

The gene calls are TRBV27 and TRBJ1-5, with unresolved D. The length of the CDR3 is 14 residues. The V end lost 3 bases, the J end lost 0 bases, and 6 bases lay between the germline ends. From germline, CDR1 is MNHEY and CDR2 SMNVEV (reference sequence). The CDR3 DNA is TGTGCCAGCAGTTTTCTAGGTAGCAATCAGCCCCAGCATTTT. Its translation is CASSFLGSNQPQHF.

V usage is TRBV7-2 and J usage is TRBJ2-1; D unresolved. Germline CDR1 reads SGHTA; CDR2 reads FQGNSA. The CDR3 covers 17 residues. V gave up 7 bases and J gave up 0 bases, with 19 bases separating them. The CDR3 loop is CASTARLATLSYNEQFF. The CDR3 nucleotides read TGTGCCAGCACCGCCAGGTTGGCTACCCTCTCCTACAATGAGCAGTTCTTC.